This TCR beta chain was recovered during a study of human T cells and chemical hapten exposure. V shed 4 bases and J shed 6 bases, with 16 bases lying between them. CDR3 length: 15 residues. CDR1 is LGHDT, CDR2 YNNKEL, per germline (reference sequence). In regard to this clonotype: Because the CDR3 is missing its conserved closing phenylalanine or tryptophan, this is likely a read error.

TCRdb redid the calling of the RACE reads with MiXCR, one entry per CDR3 protein. The data hold about 140,000 distinct CDR3 sequences, with around 11% observed a single time. Specified time point: patch test 2, 6 weeks after DPC sensitization. Regarding treatment: therapeutic diphenylcyclopropenone sensitization with weekly scalp DPC. The receptor was derived from a woman in her forties or fifties with alopecia areata. Some clones in this sample may be carry-over from other donors' samples. Sequencing was performed on whole blood, taken in connection with sensitization to the hapten diphenylcyclopropenone (DPC). The V and J genes are TRBV3-1 and TRBJ2-4; D may match TRBD1 or TRBD2 (5 bases each). CDR3 region: CASSPVGTWGNIQYI. CDR3 nucleotide sequence: TGTGCCAGCAGCCCAGTGGGGACCTGGGGAAACATTCAGTACATC.